Below, one T cell receptor (beta chain) is given with its context. At one end, the junction sequence differs from germline, possibly due to a read error. The template was RNA from unsorted bulk tissue. Distant lung tissue was collected more than 3 cm away from the tumor edge. Newly diagnosed lung cancer patients had thoracic surgery in China, August–late 2014, without prior chemotherapy. The library came from three nested PCR rounds adapted from ARM-PCR protocols. TCRdb fed the multiplex PCR reads into MiXCR, producing one record per CDR3 protein. The sample has 48,000 or so distinct CDR3 sequences, around 60% seen once; the top ten hold approximately 30%. This specimen comes from a study of tumor and adjacent non-tumor tissue in lung cancer. Germline CDR1 is SGHNT and CDR2 is YYREEE (reference sequence). The CDR3 has 15 amino acids.

Material for sequencing was distant non-tumor lung tissue. The sequence derives from a woman aged 70-85 years with non-small cell lung cancer. V is TRBV5-4 and J is TRBJ1-4; D remains unclear. The CDR3 sequence: CASSMNRGIDEKLVF. CDR3 in DNA: TGTGCCAGCAGCATGAACCGGGGAATCGATGAAAAACTTGTTTTT.